Listed here are 10 T cell receptor beta chains from one sample, sequenced in a study of cytomegalovirus exposure and HLA in healthy donors. The PCR had 60 Vbeta and 13 Jbeta primers. The assay was immunoSEQ multiplex PCR, and TCRdb's table has in-frame clones only and misses some. The sample contains 170,000 or so clones, roughly 84% of which appear only once. Sequencing used PBMCs. The receptors come from a man aged 50 or older in good health and CMV-seropositive.

The rearrangement links TRBV11-2 to TRBJ2-1; D gene ambiguous. The CDR3 is made up of 15 amino acids. Germline V lookup: CDR1 SGHAT, CDR2 FQNNGV. V lost 0 bases, J lost 4 bases, and 10 bases lay in between. The CDR3 here is CASSLEVTQYNEQFF. The CDR3 DNA reads TGTGCCAGCAGCTTAGAGGTGACTCAATACAATGAGCAGTTCTTC.

This clone turned up a few times. V usage is TRBV7-9 and J usage is TRBJ2-5, with 12 bases fitting TRBD2. With 2 bases clipped from V and 0 bases from J, the junction kept 1 base outside the gene matches. From germline, CDR1 is SEHNR and CDR2 FQNEAQ (reference sequence). The CDR3 is 16 residues long. CDR3 sequence: CASSLRLAGDQETQYF. As DNA, the CDR3 is TGTGCCAGCAGCTTAAGACTAGCGGGAGACCAAGAGACCCAGTACTTC.

This chain joins TRBV27 and TRBJ2-7, with a weak D call TRBD2 (5 bases). CDR3 length: 14 amino acids. The V gene's germline CDR1 is MNHEY and CDR2 SMNVEV (reference sequence). V shed 2 bases and J shed 3 bases, with 11 bases lying between them. Here the CDR3 reads CASSLGIGIYEQYF. The CDR3 DNA follows: TGTGCCAGCAGTTTAGGTATCGGGATCTACGAGCAGTACTTC.

The rearrangement joins TRBV4-2 to TRBJ2-2; TRBD2 matches 8 bases. V trimming: 3 bases; J trimming: 7 bases; junction bases outside the gene matches: 13. Germline V gives CDR1 LGHNA, CDR2 YNFKEQ. CDR3 length: 17 amino acids. In DNA form, the CDR3 reads TGTGCCAGCAGCCAGATAGGAACGGGGGGGCTAGACGGGGAGCTGTTTTTT. Translation: CASSQIGTGGLDGELFF.

V gene TRBV4-1 combines with J gene TRBJ2-3, with D perhaps matching TRBD1 (6 bases). Germline V gene lookup returns CDR1 MGHRA and CDR2 YSYEKL. V gave up 0 bases and J gave up 8 bases, with 12 bases separating them. The CDR3 has 14 residues. CDR3 region: CASSQDPIGGTQYF. CDR3 coding DNA: TGCGCCAGCAGCCAAGATCCTATAGGGGGTACGCAGTATTTT.

J is TRBJ1-3 and V is TRBV12-5, with D uncertain. Germline CDR1 reads LGHNT; CDR2 reads FRNRAP. V was trimmed by 3 bases and J by 0 bases, leaving 9 bases between them. The CDR3 is made up of 15 amino acids. The CDR3 is CASGFSVNSGNTIYF. The CDR3 coding sequence is TGTGCTAGTGGTTTCTCGGTAAACTCTGGAAACACCATATATTTT. Combining the CDR3 with reference TRBV12-5 and TRBJ1-3 gives the whole variable domain DARVTQTPRHKVTEMGQEVTMRCQPILGHNTVFWYRQTMMQGLELLAYFRNRAPLDDSGMPKDRFSAEMPDATLATLKIQPSEPRDSAVYFCASGFSVNSGNTIYFGEGSWLTVV.

J is TRBJ2-7 and V is TRBV5-1; D is uncertain. Trimming removed 4 bases at V and 4 bases at J, with 9 bases between. The CDR3 is made up of 12 amino acids. Germline CDR1 is SGHRS and CDR2 is YFSETQ. CDR3 residues: CASSAEAYEQYF. CDR3 bases: TGCGCCAGCAGCGCTGAGGCTTACGAGCAGTACTTC.

CDR3 protein: CASSLVGTDLITGELFF. In DNA form, the CDR3 reads TGTGCCAGCAGCTTAGTTGGGACAGACCTAATCACCGGGGAGCTGTTTTTT. The chain couples TRBV7-8 to TRBJ2-2; 7 bases are a match to TRBD1. V was pared by 1 base and J by 4 bases, with 9 bases of the junction left unmatched. Germline values: CDR1 SGHVS, CDR2 FQNEAQ. The CDR3 totals 17 residues.

This chain joins TRBV13 and TRBJ1-2; 11 nucleotides match TRBD1. Germline CDR1 and CDR2: PRHDT and FYEKMQ (reference sequence). J lost 3 bases, V lost 2 bases, and 5 bases had no gene match. There are 16 residues in the CDR3. In nucleotides, the CDR3 is TGTGCCAGCAGCTTAATGGGACAGGGGGAGGACTATGGCTACACCTTC. Encoded protein: CASSLMGQGEDYGYTF.

This clone was seen only a few times. V usage is TRBV5-6 and J usage is TRBJ1-5; D remains ambiguous. The CDR3 has 14 residues. Germline loops: CDR1 SGHDT, CDR2 YYEEEE. The V gene lost 0 bases and the J gene lost 6 bases, with 10 bases spanning the gap. CDR3 region: CASSLAAGGQPQHF. The CDR3, as DNA: TGTGCCAGCAGCTTGGCCGCGGGCGGTCAGCCCCAGCATTTT.